The 20 T cell receptor beta chains reported below all come from one sample, sequenced in a study of CD8+ T cells in alopecia areata. Sequencing relied on a cDNA template that was reverse transcribed from extracted RNA. Some clones are missing from TCRdb's copy, which holds only in-frame ones; the method was immunoSEQ multiplex PCR. The sample holds more than 90,000 clones, approximately 58% seen once. Source material: CD4+ T cells sorted from blood. Source of these receptors: a human donor in good health.

The genes are TRBV5-4 and TRBJ2-3, with 11 nucleotides matching TRBD2. The J segment lost 2 bases and the V segment lost 5 bases, leaving 4 bases of the junction unmatched. The germline CDR1 and CDR2 sequences are SGHNT and YYREEE (reference sequence). This CDR3 is built from 15 residues. The CDR3 region has the DNA TGTGCCAGCAGAAAGGGACTAGCGGACACAGATACGCAGTATTTT. Translated: CASRKGLADTDTQYF.

The V gene is TRBV6-4, the J gene TRBJ1-2; tentative D call: TRBD1 (6 bases). CDR1 MRHNA and CDR2 SNTAGT come from the germline V gene. CDR3 length: 14 residues. V lost 1 base and J lost 6, with 12 bases in between. Here the CDR3 reads CASSDLQGRDGYTF. CDR3 in DNA: TGTGCCAGCAGTGACTTACAGGGCCGGGATGGCTACACCTTC.

The chain couples TRBV29-1 to TRBJ1-1, with D tentatively TRBD1 (6 bases). The germline V gene encodes CDR1 SQVTM and CDR2 ANQGSEA. The CDR3 extends over 12 amino acids. DNA for the CDR3: TGCAGTGTTTCGGGGGGCGTCACTGAAGCTTTCTTT. It is translated as CSVSGGVTEAFF.

J is TRBJ2-7 and V is TRBV25-1, with 10 bases that match TRBD1. Germline CDR1 and CDR2: MGHDK and SYGVNS. The CDR3 covers 14 residues. V was clipped by 4 bases and J by 10 bases; unmatched bases: 10. The CDR3 nucleotides read TGTGCCAGCAGTGCACTTGGGACAGGGGAAAGTCAGTACTTC. Translated, it gives CASSALGTGESQYF.

This clone was found a few times. The chain has TRBV6-6 and TRBJ1-2, with D perhaps matching TRBD1 (6 bases). The CDR3 has 14 amino acids. CDR1 MNHNY and CDR2 SVGAGI come from the germline V gene (reference sequence). Trimming cost V 7 bases and J 4 bases, with 16 bases left between them. The CDR3: CASTTGAALYGYTF. Here the CDR3 DNA reads TGTGCCAGCACCACGGGGGCGGCCCTCTATGGCTACACCTTC.

CDR3 DNA: TGTGCCAGCAGTGAATTTTCGGGACAGGGTCTTGACGAGCAGTACTTC. Protein: CASSEFSGQGLDEQYF. The chain links TRBV25-1 to TRBJ2-7; TRBD1 matches 9 bases. The germline CDR1 and CDR2 sequences are MGHDK and SYGVNS. There are 16 residues in the CDR3. With 1 base clipped from V and 5 bases from J, the junction kept 9 bases outside the gene matches.

This clone was recorded a few times. This chain joins TRBV5-6 and TRBJ1-2; 10 bases are shared with TRBD1. V was pared by 0 bases and J by 7 bases, with 0 bases of the junction left unmatched. The CDR3 runs 13 residues. CDR1 and CDR2 (germline): SGHDT, YYEEEE. CDR3: CASSLGQGAGYTF. In nucleotides, the CDR3 is TGTGCCAGCAGCTTGGGACAGGGGGCTGGCTACACCTTC.

This clone was detected a few times. The rearrangement uses TRBV11-2 and TRBJ1-5; the D gene is possibly TRBD1 (5 bases). CDR3 size: 14 residues. Germline-derived CDR1 and CDR2 are SGHAT and FQNNGV. V gave up 3 bases and J gave up 1 base, with 7 bases separating them. This CDR3 reads CASSLGVSNQPQHF. CDR3 coding DNA: TGTGCCAGCAGCTTGGGGGTGAGCAATCAGCCCCAGCATTTT.

The chain uses TRBV4-1 and TRBJ1-3; 10 bases are a match to TRBD1. CDR3 size: 15 residues. Germline V gene lookup returns CDR1 MGHRA and CDR2 YSYEKL. V was pared by 4 bases and J by 2 bases, with 2 bases of the junction left unmatched. CDR3 residues: CASSPGQGAGNTIYF. The CDR3 DNA reads as TGCGCCAGCAGCCCCGGACAGGGGGCTGGAAACACCATATATTTT.

This clone was picked up a small number of times. The chain couples TRBV19 to TRBJ2-4, with D unresolved. V lost 6 bases and J 0 bases, leaving 15 bases between the germline ends. Germline V gene lookup returns CDR1 LNHDA and CDR2 SQIVND (reference sequence). CDR3 length: 16 amino acids. This chain's CDR3 is CASSRVADLAKNIQYF. For the CDR3, the DNA is TGTGCCAGTAGCCGCGTGGCGGATTTAGCCAAAAACATTCAGTACTTC.

V is TRBV15 and J is TRBJ2-7; D is uncertain. The CDR3 extends over 13 amino acids. The V end was cut by 0 bases, the J end by 2 bases, with 5 bases between. Germline V gives CDR1 LNHNV, CDR2 YYDKDF (reference sequence). CDR3 region: CATSRDRPYEQYF. Here the CDR3 DNA reads TGTGCCACCAGCAGAGATCGTCCCTACGAGCAGTACTTC.

This clone was seen only a few times. The chain carries TRBV29-1 and TRBJ2-3; tentative D call: TRBD2 (7 bases). Germline CDR1 SQVTM, CDR2 ANQGSEA. V lost 2 bases to trimming and J lost 4 bases, with 13 bases between them. CDR3 length equals 14 residues. The CDR3 DNA is TGCAGCGTTGAAAGGGGGGGCAGCGCAGATACGCAGTATTTT. This sequence encodes CSVERGGSADTQYF.

V and J are TRBV30 and TRBJ1-4; 8 bases line up with TRBD1. The CDR3 runs 15 residues. Germline CDR1 reads GTSNPN; CDR2 reads SVGIG (reference sequence). Trimming removed 1 base from V and 5 bases from J; junction bases left unmatched: 6. The CDR3 here is CAWSETRGQNEKLFF. The DNA for the CDR3 is TGTGCCTGGAGTGAGACCAGGGGGCAAAATGAAAAACTGTTTTTT.

V is TRBV29-1 and J is TRBJ1-2, with TRBD1 matching over 7 bases. CDR1 and CDR2 (germline): SQVTM, ANQGSEA. V lost 6 bases, J lost 6 bases, and 7 bases stayed unmatched. CDR3 length: 12 amino acids. In DNA form, the CDR3 reads TGCAGCGTACAGGGGACCCGTGATGGCTACACCTTC. Protein sequence: CSVQGTRDGYTF.

V and J are TRBV13 and TRBJ1-5, with no clear D. Deletions cut 0 bases from V and 7 bases from J, with 13 bases between. This CDR3 spans 15 amino acids. Looked up from germline, CDR1 is PRHDT and CDR2 is FYEKMQ (reference sequence). CDR3 loop: CASSLGAGFQQPQHF. Here the CDR3 DNA reads TGTGCCAGCAGCTTAGGCGCGGGATTTCAACAGCCCCAGCATTTT.

This sequence joins TRBV30 and TRBJ1-2; D unclear. Germline V gene lookup returns CDR1 GTSNPN and CDR2 SVGIG (reference sequence). The V and J ends lost 4 bases and 1 base respectively, with 16 bases between them. The CDR3 totals 15 residues. The CDR3 region has the DNA TGTGCCTGGACCCGGAGGGCCGATATTAACTATGGCTACACCTTC. Its translation is CAWTRRADINYGYTF.

This clone has only one observation. The chain recombines TRBV6-5 with TRBJ2-3, with TRBD2 matching over 7 bases. This CDR3 comprises 16 residues. V shed 2 bases and J 0 bases; nucleotides not matched to a gene: 5. Germline assignment: CDR1 MNHEY and CDR2 SVGAGI. CDR3 residues: CASSYDGGSSTDTQYF. In DNA, the CDR3 is TGTGCCAGCAGTTACGACGGGGGGTCGAGCACAGATACGCAGTATTTT.

The CDR3 is CSVNNRLSGNTIYF. In DNA form, the CDR3 reads TGCAGCGTGAACAACCGTCTCTCTGGAAACACCATATATTTT. This rearrangement joins TRBV29-1 to TRBJ1-3, with no clear D. CDR1 is SQVTM, CDR2 ANQGSEA, per germline. This CDR3 has 14 residues. Trimming stripped 6 bases from V and 0 bases from J, with 12 bases between.

V and J are TRBV5-8 and TRBJ1-6, with D perhaps TRBD1 (6 bases). This CDR3 region has 14 residues. The V end was cut by 2 bases, the J end by 6 bases, with 9 bases between. Looked up from germline, CDR1 is SGHTS and CDR2 is YDEGEE. CDR3 residues: CASSFYRANSPLHF. CDR3 nucleotides: TGTGCCAGCAGCTTTTACAGGGCTAATTCACCCCTCCACTTT.

The chain uses TRBV30 and TRBJ1-1, with D perhaps matching TRBD1 (5 bases). From germline, CDR1 is GTSNPN and CDR2 SVGIG (reference sequence). Trimming removed 5 bases at V and 7 bases at J, with 17 bases between. This CDR3 is 13 amino acids long. The chain's CDR3 is CAWGPGTAYEAFF. The CDR3 DNA follows: TGTGCCTGGGGCCCCGGGACGGCATATGAAGCTTTCTTT. Together with reference TRBV30 and TRBJ1-1, the CDR3 gives the full variable domain: SQTIHQWPATLVQPVGSPLSLECTVEGTSNPNLYWYRQAAGRGLQLLFYSVGIGQISSEVPQNLSASRPQDRQFILSSKKLLLSDSGFYLCAWGPGTAYEAFFGQGTRLTVV.